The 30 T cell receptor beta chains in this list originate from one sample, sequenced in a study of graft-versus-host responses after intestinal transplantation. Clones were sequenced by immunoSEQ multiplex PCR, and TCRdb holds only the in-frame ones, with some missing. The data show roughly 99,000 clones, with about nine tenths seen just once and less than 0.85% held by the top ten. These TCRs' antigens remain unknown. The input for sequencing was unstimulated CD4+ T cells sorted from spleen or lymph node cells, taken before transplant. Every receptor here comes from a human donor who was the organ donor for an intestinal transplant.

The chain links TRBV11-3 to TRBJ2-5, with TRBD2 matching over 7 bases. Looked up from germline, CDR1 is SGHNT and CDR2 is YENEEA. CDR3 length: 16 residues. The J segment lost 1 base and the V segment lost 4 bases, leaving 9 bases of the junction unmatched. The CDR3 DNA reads TGTGCCAGCAGCTATCCTCTAGCGGAGATCCAAGAGACCCAGTACTTC. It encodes CASSYPLAEIQETQYF.

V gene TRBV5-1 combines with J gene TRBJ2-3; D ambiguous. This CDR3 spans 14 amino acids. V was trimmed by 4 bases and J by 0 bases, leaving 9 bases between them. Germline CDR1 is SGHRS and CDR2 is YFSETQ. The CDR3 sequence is CASSVESSTDTQYF. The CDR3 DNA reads TGCGCCAGCAGCGTGGAGAGTAGCACAGATACGCAGTATTTT.

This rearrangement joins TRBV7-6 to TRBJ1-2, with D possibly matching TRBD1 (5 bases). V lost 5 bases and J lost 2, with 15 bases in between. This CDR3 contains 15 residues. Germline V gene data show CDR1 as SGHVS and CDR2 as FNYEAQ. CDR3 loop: CASSPQRQGNYGYTF. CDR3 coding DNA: TGTGCCAGCAGCCCCCAGAGGCAGGGCAACTATGGCTACACCTTC. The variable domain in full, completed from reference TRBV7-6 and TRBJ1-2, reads GAGVSQSPRYKVTKRGQDVALRCDPISGHVSLYWYRQALGQGPEFLTYFNYEAQQDKSGLPNDRFSAERPEGSISTLTIQRTEQRDSAMYRCASSPQRQGNYGYTFGSGTRLTVV.

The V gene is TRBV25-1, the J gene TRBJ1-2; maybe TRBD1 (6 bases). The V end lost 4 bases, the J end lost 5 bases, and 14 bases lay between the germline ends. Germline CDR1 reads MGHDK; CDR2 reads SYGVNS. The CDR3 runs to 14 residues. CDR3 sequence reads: CASSAQGGRYGYTF. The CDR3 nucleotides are TGTGCCAGCAGTGCACAGGGAGGGAGATATGGCTACACCTTC.

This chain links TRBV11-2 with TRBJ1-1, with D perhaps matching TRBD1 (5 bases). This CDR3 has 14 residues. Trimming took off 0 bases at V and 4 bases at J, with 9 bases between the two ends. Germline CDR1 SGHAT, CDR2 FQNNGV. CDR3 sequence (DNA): TGTGCCAGCAGCTTAGATGGAAGGGGCACTGAAGCTTTCTTT. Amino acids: CASSLDGRGTEAFF.

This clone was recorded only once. The DNA for the CDR3 is TGTGCCAGCAGTCCGGGGGGGGTTGAGGGCACTGAAGCTTTCTTT. Translation gives CASSPGGVEGTEAFF. The J gene is TRBJ1-1, the V gene TRBV2; D is perhaps TRBD1 (5 bases). The CDR3 loop spans 15 amino acids. The germline V gene encodes CDR1 SNHLY and CDR2 FYNNEI. V dropped 5 bases and J dropped 4 bases, with 17 bases sitting between them. Full variable domain (outside the CDR3, taken from reference TRBV2 and TRBJ1-1): EPEVTQTPSHQVTQMGQEVILRCVPISNHLYFYWYRQILGQKVEFLVSFYNNEISEKSEIFDDQFSVERPDGSNFTLKIRSTKLEDSAMYFCASSPGGVEGTEAFFGQGTRLTVV.

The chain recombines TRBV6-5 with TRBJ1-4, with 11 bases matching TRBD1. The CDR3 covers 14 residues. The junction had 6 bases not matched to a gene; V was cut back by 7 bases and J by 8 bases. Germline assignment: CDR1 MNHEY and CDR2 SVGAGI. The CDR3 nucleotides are TGTGCCAGCACCCCGGGACAGGGGGTAGAAAAACTGTTTTTT. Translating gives CASTPGQGVEKLFF.

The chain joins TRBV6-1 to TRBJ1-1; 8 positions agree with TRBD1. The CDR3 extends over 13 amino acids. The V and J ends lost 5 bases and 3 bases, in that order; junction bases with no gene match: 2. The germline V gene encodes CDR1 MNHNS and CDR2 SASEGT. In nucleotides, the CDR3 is TGTGCCAGCAGTCGACAGGGGTACACTGAAGCTTTCTTT. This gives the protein CASSRQGYTEAFF.

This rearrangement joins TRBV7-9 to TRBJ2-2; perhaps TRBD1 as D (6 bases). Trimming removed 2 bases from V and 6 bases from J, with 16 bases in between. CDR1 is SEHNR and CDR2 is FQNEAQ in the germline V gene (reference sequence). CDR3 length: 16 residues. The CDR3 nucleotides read TGTGCCAGCAGCTTATTAGGGGGAAGCACCCCCGGGGAGCTGTTTTTT. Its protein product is CASSLLGGSTPGELFF.

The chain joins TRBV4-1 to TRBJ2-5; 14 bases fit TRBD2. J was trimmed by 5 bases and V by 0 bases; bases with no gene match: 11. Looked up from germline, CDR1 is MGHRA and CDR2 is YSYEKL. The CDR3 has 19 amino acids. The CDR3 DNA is TGCGCCAGCAGCCAAGATGTGGAGACTAGCGGGGGGGACTGGGAGACCCAGTACTTC. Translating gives CASSQDVETSGGDWETQYF.

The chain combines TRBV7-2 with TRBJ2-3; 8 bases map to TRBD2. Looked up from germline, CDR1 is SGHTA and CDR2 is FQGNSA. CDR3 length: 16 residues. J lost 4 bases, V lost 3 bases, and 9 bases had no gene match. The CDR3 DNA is TGTGCCAGCAGCTTTGCCGGGGGGGCTTCCGCAGATACGCAGTATTTT. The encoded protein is CASSFAGGASADTQYF.

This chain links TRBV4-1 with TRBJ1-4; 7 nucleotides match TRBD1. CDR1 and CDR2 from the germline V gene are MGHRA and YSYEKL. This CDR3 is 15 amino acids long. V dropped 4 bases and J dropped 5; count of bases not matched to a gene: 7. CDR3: CASSREGQPNEKLFF. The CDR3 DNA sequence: TGCGCCAGCAGCCGAGAGGGACAGCCGAATGAAAAACTGTTTTTT.

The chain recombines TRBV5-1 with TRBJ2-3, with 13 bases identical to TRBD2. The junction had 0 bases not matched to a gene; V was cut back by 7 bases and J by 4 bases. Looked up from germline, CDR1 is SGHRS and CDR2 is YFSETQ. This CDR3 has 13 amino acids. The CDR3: CASGLAGADTQYF. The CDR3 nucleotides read TGCGCCAGCGGACTAGCGGGGGCAGATACGCAGTATTTT. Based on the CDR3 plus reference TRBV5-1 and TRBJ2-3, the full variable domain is KAGVTQTPRYLIKTRGQQVTLSCSPISGHRSVSWYQQTPGQGLQFLFEYFSETQRNKGNFPGRFSGRQFSNSRSEMNVSTLELGDSALYLCASGLAGADTQYFGPGTRLTVL.

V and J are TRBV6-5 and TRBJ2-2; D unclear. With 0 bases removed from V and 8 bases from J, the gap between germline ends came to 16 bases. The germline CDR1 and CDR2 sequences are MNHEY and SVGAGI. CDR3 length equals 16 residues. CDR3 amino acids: CASSYSAGRVTGELFF. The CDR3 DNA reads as TGTGCCAGCAGTTACTCGGCCGGACGGGTTACAGGGGAGCTGTTTTTT.

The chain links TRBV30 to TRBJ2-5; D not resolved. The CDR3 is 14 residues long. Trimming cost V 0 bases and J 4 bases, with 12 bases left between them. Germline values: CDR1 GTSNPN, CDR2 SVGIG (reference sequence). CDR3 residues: CAWSVWGPGETQYF. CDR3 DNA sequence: TGTGCCTGGAGTGTGTGGGGTCCGGGAGAGACCCAGTACTTC.

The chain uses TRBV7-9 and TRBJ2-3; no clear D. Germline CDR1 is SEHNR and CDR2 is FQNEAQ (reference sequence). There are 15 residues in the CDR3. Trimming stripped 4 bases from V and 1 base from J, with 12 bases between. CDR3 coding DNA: TGTGCCAGCAGCTCTGACTCCGCTGGCACAGATACGCAGTATTTT. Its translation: CASSSDSAGTDTQYF.

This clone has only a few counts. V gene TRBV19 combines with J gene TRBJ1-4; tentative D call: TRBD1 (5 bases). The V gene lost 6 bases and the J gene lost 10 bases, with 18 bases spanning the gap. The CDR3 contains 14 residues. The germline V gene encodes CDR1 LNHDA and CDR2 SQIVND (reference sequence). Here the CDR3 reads CASSPGPQLAKLFF. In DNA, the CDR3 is TGTGCCAGTAGCCCGGGACCGCAGCTTGCAAAACTGTTTTTT.

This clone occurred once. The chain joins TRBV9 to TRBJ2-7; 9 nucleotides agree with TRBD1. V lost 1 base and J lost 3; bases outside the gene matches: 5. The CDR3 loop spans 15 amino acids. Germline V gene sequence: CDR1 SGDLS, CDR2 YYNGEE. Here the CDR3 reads CASSVQGQGFYEQYF. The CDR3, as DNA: TGTGCCAGCAGCGTACAAGGACAGGGGTTCTACGAGCAGTACTTC.

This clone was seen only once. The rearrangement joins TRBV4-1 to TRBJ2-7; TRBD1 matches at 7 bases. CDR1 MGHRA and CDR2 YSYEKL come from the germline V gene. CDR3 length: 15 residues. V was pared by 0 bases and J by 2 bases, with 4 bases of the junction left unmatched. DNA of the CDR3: TGCGCCAGCAGCCAAGACCCGACAGGGACCTACGAGCAGTACTTC. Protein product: CASSQDPTGTYEQYF.

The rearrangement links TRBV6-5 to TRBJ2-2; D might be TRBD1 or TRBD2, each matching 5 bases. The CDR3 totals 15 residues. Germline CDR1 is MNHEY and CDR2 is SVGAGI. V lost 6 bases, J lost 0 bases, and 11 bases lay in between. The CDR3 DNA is TGTGCCAGCAGCCGGGACCCACCGAACACCGGGGAGCTGTTTTTT. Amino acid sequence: CASSRDPPNTGELFF.

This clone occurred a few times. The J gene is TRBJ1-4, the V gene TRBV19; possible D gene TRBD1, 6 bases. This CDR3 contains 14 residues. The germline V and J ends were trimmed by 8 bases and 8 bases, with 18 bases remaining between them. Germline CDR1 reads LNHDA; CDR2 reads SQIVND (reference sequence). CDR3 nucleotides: TGTGCCAGTGTCCGACAGGAGGAACCAGAAAAACTGTTTTTT. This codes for CASVRQEEPEKLFF.

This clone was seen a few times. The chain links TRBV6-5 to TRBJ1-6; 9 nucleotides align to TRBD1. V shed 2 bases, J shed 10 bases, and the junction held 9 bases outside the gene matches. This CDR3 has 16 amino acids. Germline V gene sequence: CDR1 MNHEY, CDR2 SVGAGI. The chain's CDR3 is CASSYGGGTGQSPLHF. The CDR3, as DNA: TGTGCCAGCAGTTACGGGGGGGGGACAGGGCAATCACCCCTCCACTTT.

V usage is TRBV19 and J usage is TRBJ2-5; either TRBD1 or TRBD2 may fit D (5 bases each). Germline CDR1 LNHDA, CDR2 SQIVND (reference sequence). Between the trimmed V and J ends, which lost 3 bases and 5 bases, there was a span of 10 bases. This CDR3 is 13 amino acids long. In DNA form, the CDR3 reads TGTGCCAGTAGTATTTGGGGGATGGAGACCCAGTACTTC. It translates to CASSIWGMETQYF.

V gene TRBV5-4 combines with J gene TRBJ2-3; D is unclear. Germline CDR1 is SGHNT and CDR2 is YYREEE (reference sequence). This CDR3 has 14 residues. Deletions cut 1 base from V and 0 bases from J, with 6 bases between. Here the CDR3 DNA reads TGTGCCAGCAGCTTGTACAAAAGCACAGATACGCAGTATTTT. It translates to CASSLYKSTDTQYF.

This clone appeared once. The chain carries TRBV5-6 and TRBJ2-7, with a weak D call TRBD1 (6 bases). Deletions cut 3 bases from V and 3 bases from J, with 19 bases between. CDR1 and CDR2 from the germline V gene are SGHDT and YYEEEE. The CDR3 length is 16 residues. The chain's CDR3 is CASSWKQGGSYYEQYF. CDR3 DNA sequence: TGTGCCAGCAGCTGGAAACAGGGTGGGAGTTACTACGAGCAGTACTTC.

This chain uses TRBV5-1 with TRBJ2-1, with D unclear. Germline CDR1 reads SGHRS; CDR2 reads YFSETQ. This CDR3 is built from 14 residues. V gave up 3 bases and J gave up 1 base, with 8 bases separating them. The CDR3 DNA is TGCGCCAGCAGCTCGATGGGGTCCTACAATGAGCAGTTCTTC. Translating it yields CASSSMGSYNEQFF.

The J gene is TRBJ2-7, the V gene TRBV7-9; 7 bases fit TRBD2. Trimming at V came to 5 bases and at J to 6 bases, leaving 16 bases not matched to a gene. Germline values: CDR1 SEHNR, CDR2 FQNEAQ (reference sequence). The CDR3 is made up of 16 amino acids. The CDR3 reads CASSKSTSARRSEQYF. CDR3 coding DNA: TGTGCCAGCAGCAAATCAACTAGCGCACGGCGGTCCGAGCAGTACTTC.

CDR3 in DNA: TGTGCCTGTCTGACAGCGGCATTGAGCTCCTACAATGAGCAGTTCTTC. This gives the protein CACLTAALSSYNEQFF. The V and J genes are TRBV30 and TRBJ2-1; D is perhaps TRBD1 or TRBD2 (5 bases each). The CDR3 totals 16 residues. Germline CDR1 reads GTSNPN; CDR2 reads SVGIG (reference sequence). Between the trimmed V and J ends, which lost 6 bases and 0 bases, there was a span of 18 bases.

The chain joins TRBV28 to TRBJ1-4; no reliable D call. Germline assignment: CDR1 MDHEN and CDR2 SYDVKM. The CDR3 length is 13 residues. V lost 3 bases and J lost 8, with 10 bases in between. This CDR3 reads CASSFSPAEKLFF. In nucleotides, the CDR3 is TGTGCCAGCAGTTTTTCCCCGGCGGAAAAACTGTTTTTT.

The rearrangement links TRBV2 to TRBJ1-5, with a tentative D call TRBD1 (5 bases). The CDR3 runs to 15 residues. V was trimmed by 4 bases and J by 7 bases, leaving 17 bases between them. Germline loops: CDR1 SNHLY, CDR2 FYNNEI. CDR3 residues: CASSGGWGGGQPQHF. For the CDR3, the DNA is TGTGCCAGCAGTGGAGGATGGGGGGGAGGGCAGCCCCAGCATTTT.